This TCR beta chain originates from a study of T-cell reconstitution after alpha-beta-depleted transplantation in children. It was with unique molecular identifiers that the TCRbeta library was prepared. TCRdb reanalysed the PCR reads using MiXCR and keeps one entry per CDR3 protein. This sample has around 450,000 distinct CDR3 sequences, with under 20% found just once. The CDR3 loop spans 20 amino acids. CDR1 is SGHAT, CDR2 FQNNGV, per germline. Trimming removed 5 bases from V and 0 bases from J; junction bases left unmatched: 18. Study-level results: Newly produced T cells mostly accounted for T-cell counts and diversity one year post-transplant.

This clonotype was detected only a few times. The antigen is unknown. This chain connects TRBV11-2 to TRBJ2-4; TRBD2 agrees at 8 bases. This TCR was recovered from a boy younger than two who had a stem cell transplant for Wiskott-Aldrich syndrome, so the T cells may come from the graft donor. The material sequenced was PBMCs, mostly from graft donor cells, taken 360 days after TCRalphabeta/CD19-depleted stem cell transplant. The CDR3 reads CASSPDILAGYSRAKNIQYF. The CDR3, as DNA: TGTGCCAGCAGCCCAGACATCTTAGCGGGATATAGTCGAGCCAAAAACATTCAGTACTTC.